These 21 T cell receptor beta chains originate from one sample sequenced in a study of beta chain features in type 1 diabetes. Expressed TCRB transcripts were sequenced, since all the RNA that had been isolated was reverse transcribed. Libraries were prepared by immunoSEQ multiplex PCR; TCRdb keeps only in-frame clonotypes and omits some of them. This table holds fewer than 400,000 clones, 6.5% to 10% found once. The sequencing input was central memory CD4+ T cells from blood. The receptors shown here come from a woman aged 18-35 years in good health.

V and J are TRBV19 and TRBJ1-5; D might be TRBD1 (5 bases). This CDR3 spans 14 amino acids. Germline V gene data show CDR1 as LNHDA and CDR2 as SQIVND (reference sequence). V was clipped by 4 bases and J by 2 bases, with 9 bases between them. The CDR3 protein is CASSNTGGNQPQHF. The CDR3 DNA sequence: TGTGCCAGTAGTAACACAGGAGGCAATCAGCCCCAGCATTTT.

This clone was detected only a few times. This sequence joins TRBV4-3 and TRBJ2-1; D not resolved. This CDR3 region has 15 residues. Germline V gene sequence: CDR1 LGHNA, CDR2 YSLEER. The V and J ends lost 1 base and 0 bases respectively, with 7 bases between them. The CDR3 loop is CASSQAHSSYNEQFF. CDR3 DNA: TGCGCCAGCAGCCAAGCACACAGCTCCTACAATGAGCAGTTCTTC.

On this clone: With a much larger clone just one base away, this may be a read error. Other DNA variants within this sample encode the same CDR3. This chain uses TRBV5-4 with TRBJ2-1; D possibly corresponds to TRBD1 (5 bases). CDR3 size: 14 residues. V was trimmed by 4 bases and J by 2 bases, leaving 10 bases between them. Germline CDR1 reads SGHNT; CDR2 reads YYREEE (reference sequence). DNA of the CDR3: TGTGCCAGCAGCCCGGACACTACCTACAATGAGCAGTTCTTC. Residues: CASSPDTTYNEQFF.

The CDR3: CASSSRTGRETQYF. CDR3 in DNA: TGTGCCAGCAGCTCAAGGACAGGCCGAGAGACCCAGTACTTC. The chain employs TRBV7-2 and TRBJ2-5, with 7 bases aligning to TRBD1. This CDR3 region has 14 residues. The trim removed 4 bases at V and 4 bases at J, leaving 6 bases unmatched. Germline V CDR1 and CDR2: SGHTA, FQGNSA.

This clone was detected a few times. The chain combines TRBV29-1 with TRBJ2-7; TRBD1 is a possible D gene (6 bases). This CDR3 has 15 residues. Germline V gene sequence: CDR1 SQVTM, CDR2 ANQGSEA. The V end lost 5 bases, the J end lost 6 bases, and 23 bases lay between the germline ends. DNA for the CDR3: TGCAGCGTTACAGTAGGGGGTAGTCTGGAACGCGAGCAGTACTTC. Its protein product is CSVTVGGSLEREQYF.

Only a few counts were recorded for this clone. J is TRBJ2-3 and V is TRBV7-8; D is unresolved. This CDR3 is 14 amino acids long. Germline V gene lookup returns CDR1 SGHVS and CDR2 FQNEAQ. Trimming took off 1 base at V and 6 bases at J, with 11 bases between the two ends. DNA for the CDR3: TGTGCCAGCAGCTTAGGTTATGTAGGGGATACGCAGTATTTT. Protein product: CASSLGYVGDTQYF.

This clone has only a few counts. In DNA, the CDR3 is TGTGCCAGCAGCTCTCAGGGTATCGGGGTCTACGAGCAGTACTTC. Translated, it gives CASSSQGIGVYEQYF. J is TRBJ2-7 and V is TRBV11-2; D tentatively reads TRBD1 or TRBD2 (5 bases each). Trimming shortened V by 4 bases and J by 3 bases, and 16 bases separated the two germline ends. Germline lookup yields CDR1 SGHAT and CDR2 FQNNGV. The CDR3 is made up of 15 amino acids.

This clone showed up just a few times. The same CDR3 is also encoded by other DNA sequences in this sample. The chain carries TRBV4-3 and TRBJ1-4; D remains unclear. Germline CDR1 LGHNA, CDR2 YSLEER. The CDR3 runs to 13 residues. V shed 1 base and J shed 7 bases, with 7 bases lying between them. The CDR3 region has the DNA TGCGCCAGCAGCCAAGGGGAACGTGAAAAACTGTTTTTT. This encodes CASSQGEREKLFF.

This chain uses TRBV6-1 with TRBJ2-2, with D possibly TRBD2 on 5 matching bases. Deletions cut 1 base from V and 6 bases from J, with 6 bases between. Germline CDR1 is MNHNS and CDR2 is SASEGT. This CDR3 region has 13 residues. The CDR3: CASSEGGAGELFF. Written as DNA, the CDR3 is TGTGCCAGCAGTGAAGGGGGAGCCGGGGAGCTGTTTTTT.

In its sample, this clone was seen many times. The chain joins TRBV14 to TRBJ2-1; D may be TRBD1 or TRBD2 (6 bases each). CDR1 is SGHDN and CDR2 is FVKESK in the germline V gene. V lost 6 bases, J lost 2 bases, and 14 bases lay in between. The CDR3 sequence is 15 residues long. The CDR3 DNA reads as TGTGCCAGCAGTCGGGGGCAGTGGACCTACAATGAGCAGTTCTTC. Its protein product is CASSRGQWTYNEQFF.

The rearrangement links TRBV7-3 to TRBJ2-5, with D tentatively TRBD2 (7 bases). Trimming removed 5 bases at V and 4 bases at J, with 17 bases between. CDR1 and CDR2 (germline): SGHTA, FQGTGA. The CDR3 spans 15 residues. This CDR3 is CASSPRGGGAETQYF. Written as DNA, the CDR3 is TGTGCCAGCAGCCCCCGAGGGGGGGGCGCAGAGACCCAGTACTTC.

This clone was seen more than once but under ten times. This sequence joins TRBV11-2 and TRBJ2-1, with unresolved D. V shed 1 base and J shed 0 bases, with 16 bases lying between them. There are 18 residues in the CDR3. Looked up from germline, CDR1 is SGHAT and CDR2 is FQNNGV. CDR3 DNA: TGTGCCAGCAGCTTAGCTTCTTCGTGGATGAGCTCCTACAATGAGCAGTTCTTC. It specifies CASSLASSWMSSYNEQFF.

This clone came up a few times. The rearrangement joins TRBV27 to TRBJ1-3; D gene uncertain. In germline, CDR1 is MNHEY, CDR2 SMNVEV (reference sequence). This CDR3 spans 16 amino acids. V gave up 0 bases and J gave up 4 bases, with 13 bases separating them. CDR3 amino acids: CASSLSYNAHGNTIYF. For the CDR3, the DNA is TGTGCCAGCAGTTTATCTTACAACGCTCACGGAAACACCATATATTTT.

This clone has more than one count but fewer than ten. The genes are TRBV5-1 and TRBJ2-7; 9 bases agree with TRBD2. This CDR3 has 16 residues. Trimming at V came to 7 bases and at J to 6 bases, leaving 17 bases not matched to a gene. From germline, CDR1 is SGHRS and CDR2 YFSETQ. CDR3 sequence (DNA): TGCGCCAGCGCTAAATTGGGGGGTAGCGGGAGCTCCGAGCAGTACTTC. Residues: CASAKLGGSGSSEQYF. The whole variable domain, remainder taken from reference TRBV5-1 and TRBJ2-7, is KAGVTQTPRYLIKTRGQQVTLSCSPISGHRSVSWYQQTPGQGLQFLFEYFSETQRNKGNFPGRFSGRQFSNSRSEMNVSTLELGDSALYLCASAKLGGSGSSEQYFGPGTRLTVT.

V and J are TRBV5-1 and TRBJ2-1, with D possibly TRBD1 on 6 matching bases. The germline CDR1 and CDR2 sequences are SGHRS and YFSETQ. Trimming removed 4 bases at V and 0 bases at J, with 11 bases between. The CDR3 contains 15 residues. The CDR3 spells CASSTGQSSYNEQFF. The CDR3 region has the DNA TGCGCCAGCAGCACCGGACAGAGCTCCTACAATGAGCAGTTCTTC.

This clone showed up just a few times. The chain combines TRBV29-1 with TRBJ2-1; 7 bases fit TRBD1. The CDR3 sequence is 14 residues long. Losses at the gene ends were 7 bases for V and 7 bases for J; bases not matched to a gene: 13. Germline loops: CDR1 SQVTM, CDR2 ANQGSEA. The DNA of the CDR3 is TGCAGCGGCTATACGACAGGGAGATATAATGAGCAGTTCTTC. Amino acids: CSGYTTGRYNEQFF.

A remark on this clone: Additional DNA sequences in this sample encode the identical CDR3. This chain uses TRBV11-2 with TRBJ2-3; D is uncertain. The ends were cut back, 3 bases at V and 1 base at J, with 5 bases in the middle. The CDR3 extends over 13 amino acids. Germline CDR1 is SGHAT and CDR2 is FQNNGV. This CDR3 reads CASSLEGTDTQYF. The CDR3 DNA sequence: TGTGCCAGCAGCTTGGAAGGCACAGATACGCAGTATTTT.

The V and J genes are TRBV6-5 and TRBJ2-1; 11 bases are a match to TRBD2. The CDR3 has 16 amino acids. Germline V lookup: CDR1 MNHEY, CDR2 SVGAGI. Germline trimming cut 2 bases from V and 7 bases from J; bases unmatched to any gene: 7. As DNA, the CDR3 is TGTGCCAGCAGTTACGTGACTAGCGGGACTAGAAATGAGCAGTTCTTC. Translation: CASSYVTSGTRNEQFF.

This clone was recorded at least ten times. The V gene is TRBV28, the J gene TRBJ2-1; 13 bases align to TRBD2. There are 15 residues in the CDR3. Germline assignment: CDR1 MDHEN and CDR2 SYDVKM. The V gene end was trimmed by 7 bases and the J gene end by 5 bases; junction bases not matched to a gene: 5. The CDR3 here is CASTGLAGANNEQFF. In nucleotides, the CDR3 is TGTGCCAGCACCGGACTAGCGGGAGCGAACAATGAGCAGTTCTTC.

This clone was seen more than once but under ten times. This sequence joins TRBV5-4 and TRBJ2-7; 7 bases map to TRBD2. V shed 1 base and J 2 bases; nucleotides not matched to a gene: 6. The CDR3 is made up of 15 amino acids. Per the germline V gene, CDR1 is SGHNT and CDR2 is YYREEE (reference sequence). DNA of the CDR3: TGTGCCAGCAGCTTGTCGGCTAGCGGAGCCTACGAGCAGTACTTC. Its protein product is CASSLSASGAYEQYF.

In its sample, this clone was seen a few times. This chain connects TRBV7-6 to TRBJ2-3; D possibly corresponds to TRBD2 (6 bases). The CDR3 runs to 13 residues. Germline V lookup: CDR1 SGHVS, CDR2 FNYEAQ. The V end was cut by 3 bases, the J end by 4 bases, with 8 bases between. CDR3 loop: CASSFREADTQYF. The CDR3 DNA is TGTGCCAGCAGCTTTAGGGAGGCAGATACGCAGTATTTT.